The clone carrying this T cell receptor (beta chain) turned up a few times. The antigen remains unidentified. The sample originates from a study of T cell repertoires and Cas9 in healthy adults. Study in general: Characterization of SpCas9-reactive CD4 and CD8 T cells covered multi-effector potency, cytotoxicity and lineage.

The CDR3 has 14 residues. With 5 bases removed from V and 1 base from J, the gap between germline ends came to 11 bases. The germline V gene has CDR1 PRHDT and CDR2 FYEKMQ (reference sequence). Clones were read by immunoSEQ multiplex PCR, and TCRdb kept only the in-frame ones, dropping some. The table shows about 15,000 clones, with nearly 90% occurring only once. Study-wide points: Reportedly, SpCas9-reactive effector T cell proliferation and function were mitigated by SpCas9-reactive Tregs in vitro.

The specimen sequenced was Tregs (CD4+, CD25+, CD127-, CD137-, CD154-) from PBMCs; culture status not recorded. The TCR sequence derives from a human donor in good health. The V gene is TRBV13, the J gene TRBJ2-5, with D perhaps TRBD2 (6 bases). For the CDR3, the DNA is TGTGCCAGCAGCCCAAGGGGACTCCAAGAGACCCAGTACTTC. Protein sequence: CASSPRGLQETQYF.